The 15 T cell receptor beta chains below come from one sample, sequenced in a study of T cell clonality in common variable immunodeficiency. Method: immunoSEQ multiplex PCR; TCRdb's copy keeps in-frame clones and lacks some. Listed for the sample are roughly 55,000 clones, none seen a single time. The source material was peripheral blood mononuclear cells. These receptors were collected from a person between 18 and 69 years old in good health.

This clone has a count of ten or more. From the germline J gene comes the end of the CDR3, since the read stops 3 residues before it. The chain recombines TRBV19 with TRBJ1-5, with 9 bases fitting TRBD1. Germline V gene lookup returns CDR1 LNHDA and CDR2 SQIVND (reference sequence). This CDR3 contains 17 residues. V lost 3 bases and J lost 4; bases outside the gene matches: 10. Partial CDR3 DNA: TGTGCCAGTAGTATCCCCAACAGGGGGCAACTGAATCAGCCC. Protein: CASSIPNRGQLNQP. The full-length CDR3 reads as CASSIPNRGQLNQPQHF.

This clone was counted at least ten times. The read halts 3 residues ahead of the CDR3 end, with the missing end drawn from the germline J gene. The V gene is TRBV18, the J gene TRBJ2-5; the match to TRBD1 covers 9 bases. Trimming cost V 3 bases and J 4 bases; bases outside gene matches: 6. The CDR3 has 15 amino acids. CDR1 and CDR2 from the germline V gene are KGHSH and LQKENI. The DNA read from the CDR3 is TGTGCCAGCTCACCCGACAGGGGGACCGGAGAGACC. Amino acids: CASSPDRGTGET. In full, the CDR3 is CASSPDRGTGETQYF.

This clone has at least ten counts. The CDR3 end is not reached by the read, which stops 3 residues before it; the germline J gene fills it in. The chain couples TRBV7-9 to TRBJ1-1; D not certain. CDR1 SEHNR and CDR2 FQNEAQ come from the germline V gene (reference sequence). This CDR3 has 12 residues. The germline V and J ends were trimmed by 5 bases and 4 bases, with 8 bases remaining between them. The CDR3 loop is CASSVRGTEAFF. Partial CDR3 DNA: TGTGCCAGCAGCGTCCGGGGCACTGAA. Complete variable domain (other parts from reference TRBV7-9 and TRBJ1-1): DTGVSQNPRHKITKRGQNVTFRCDPISEHNRLYWYRQTLGQGPEFLTYFQNEAQLEKSRLLSDRFSAERPKGSFSTLEIQRTEQGDSAMYLCASSVRGTEAFFGQGTRLTVV.

Ten or more counts support this clone. From the germline J gene comes the end of the CDR3, since the read stops 3 residues before it. The chain uses TRBV19 and TRBJ1-2; D may be TRBD1 (5 bases). This CDR3 has 14 residues. Germline assignment: CDR1 LNHDA and CDR2 SQIVND (reference sequence). The V end was cut by 1 base, the J end by 3 bases, with 9 bases between. The chain's CDR3 is CASSIGRGDYGYTF. The CDR3 bases that were read are TGTGCCAGTAGTATAGGTAGGGGAGACTATGGC.

This clone occurred many times. The missing CDR3 end, 3 residues past where the read stops, is filled in from the germline J gene. This chain connects TRBV6-2 or TRBV6-3 to TRBJ1-4; D is ambiguous. V shed 4 bases and J shed 0 bases, with 9 bases lying between them. The germline V gene encodes CDR1 MNHEY and CDR2 SVGEGT. The CDR3 has 15 amino acids. CDR3 DNA, as far as it was read: TGTGCCAGCAGTTCAGTCCTTGCAACTAATGAAAAA. It yields the protein CASSSVLATNEK. The whole CDR3 sequence is CASSSVLATNEKLFF.

There are many counts of this clone. The CDR3 sequence is CASSQPGQFTSGANVLTF. Incomplete CDR3 DNA: TGCGCCAGCAGCCAGCCGGGACAATTCACCTCTGGGGCCAACGTC. The V and J genes are TRBV4-1 and TRBJ2-6; the D gene is possibly TRBD1 (6 bases). Read coverage stops 3 residues before the CDR3 terminus; the germline J gene supplies the remainder. The CDR3 loop spans 18 amino acids. Germline V gene sequence: CDR1 MGHRA, CDR2 YSYEKL. With 3 bases removed from V and 0 bases from J, the gap between germline ends came to 15 bases.

In this sample, this clone turned up many times. Read sequence stops 3 residues before the CDR3 end, and the germline J gene provides the missing end. The rearrangement uses TRBV19 and TRBJ2-2; TRBD1 agrees at 10 bases. CDR1 is LNHDA and CDR2 is SQIVND in the germline V gene (reference sequence). Losses at the gene ends were 1 base for V and 4 bases for J; bases not matched to a gene: 6. The CDR3 is made up of 17 amino acids. The sequenced CDR3 bases are TGTGCCAGTAGTATAGGTTGGGACAGGGGTACCACCGGGGAG. Translation: CASSIGWDRGTTGE. The full CDR3 is CASSIGWDRGTTGELFF.

In this sample, this clone turned up many times. The observed sequence ends 3 residues before the CDR3 terminus, with the missing tail filled in from the germline J gene. The rearrangement uses TRBV29-1 and TRBJ2-7; 7 bases map to TRBD2. The germline gives CDR1 SQVTM, CDR2 ANQGSEA. Germline trimming cut 6 bases from V and 4 bases from J; bases unmatched to any gene: 12. The CDR3 spans 14 residues. CDR3 DNA (partial): TGCAGCGTCGGGGGGACGAAGGGCCCTTACGAG. Protein: CSVGGTKGPYE. The entire CDR3 reads CSVGGTKGPYEQYF.

This clone was detected many times. The read comes to an end 3 residues before the CDR3 does, leaving the germline J gene to fill in the end. The chain is built from TRBV19 and TRBJ2-7, with a weak D call TRBD1 (6 bases). From germline, CDR1 is LNHDA and CDR2 SQIVND (reference sequence). CDR3 size: 15 residues. The germline V and J ends were trimmed by 2 bases and 2 bases, with 13 bases remaining between them. The part of the CDR3 DNA that was read is TGTGCCAGTAGTATAACTGACAGGCCCCCCTACGAG. Translating gives CASSITDRPPYE. The CDR3 reads in full as CASSITDRPPYEQYF.

Many counts were recorded for this clone. CDR3: CASRGLLGGTEAFF. The DNA read from the CDR3 is TGCGCCAGCAGAGGCCTCTTGGGGGGAACTGAA. The chain carries TRBV5-1 and TRBJ1-1; a possible D gene is TRBD1 (5 bases). The read halts 3 residues ahead of the CDR3 end, with the missing end drawn from the germline J gene. The length of the CDR3 is 14 residues. The V and J ends lost 5 bases and 5 bases respectively, with 16 bases between them. The germline V gene encodes CDR1 SGHRS and CDR2 YFSETQ.

The sample holds many counts of this clone. Germline is not matched at one junction end, which may reflect a read error. The CDR3 spells CASKRNPKTSGMADTQYF. CDR3 DNA (partial): TGCGCCAGCAAAAGGAACCCAAAGACTAGCGGGATGGCAGATACG. The V gene is TRBV4-2, the J gene TRBJ2-3, with 11 positions matching TRBD2. Sequencing ends 3 residues short of the CDR3 end; the germline J gene provides the rest. The CDR3 has 18 residues. In germline, CDR1 is LGHNA, CDR2 YNFKEQ.

This clone was seen at least ten times. The read falls 3 residues short of the CDR3 end, and the missing part is taken from the germline J gene. The chain links TRBV20-1 to TRBJ1-2; D possibly corresponds to TRBD1 (6 bases). This CDR3 has 13 amino acids. CDR1 and CDR2 from the germline V gene are DFQATT and SNEGSKA (reference sequence). V was clipped by 6 bases and J by 4 bases, with 15 bases between them. CDR3 amino acids: CSASGGLSYGYTF. The covered CDR3 bases are TGCAGTGCCTCGGGGGGGCTTAGCTATGGC.

In its sample, this clone was seen many times. The read ends 3 residues shy of where the CDR3 ends; the end is completed using the germline J gene. The chain is built from TRBV19 and TRBJ1-5, with D possibly TRBD1 on 6 matching bases. Trimming left V 5 bases short and J 3 bases short, with 14 bases between. Germline V gives CDR1 LNHDA, CDR2 SQIVND (reference sequence). The CDR3 spans 15 residues. The CDR3 here is CASSPQTGLNQPQHF. The DNA read from the CDR3 is TGTGCCAGTAGTCCGCAGACAGGACTCAATCAGCCC.

This clone was seen ten or more times. Read data end 3 residues before the CDR3 end; the end is taken from the germline J gene. The rearrangement links TRBV9 to TRBJ2-1, with a possible D match to TRBD1 (6 bases). Germline V gives CDR1 SGDLS, CDR2 YYNGEE. The CDR3 contains 17 residues. Trimming removed 3 bases from V and 9 bases from J, with 25 bases in between. The CDR3: CASSGAQWGPSDFEQFF. The sequenced CDR3 bases are TGTGCCAGCAGCGGCGCGCAATGGGGGCCATCAGATTTTGAG.

This clone was observed at least ten times. CDR3 DNA, as far as it was read: TGTGCCAGTAGTCTGCCAGAACAGGGTAAGGAGAACACCGGGGAG. This encodes CASSLPEQGKENTGE. The whole CDR3 region reads CASSLPEQGKENTGELFF. The genes are TRBV19 and TRBJ2-2; a possible D gene is TRBD1 (6 bases). The read gets to within 3 residues of the CDR3 end, and the germline J gene fills in the rest. Germline loops: CDR1 LNHDA, CDR2 SQIVND (reference sequence). With 5 bases removed from V and 1 base from J, the gap between germline ends came to 20 bases. This CDR3 has 18 residues.